Listed here are 7 T cell receptor beta chains from one sample, sequenced in a study of PD-L1 blockade in urothelial cancer. Generated by immunoSEQ multiplex PCR, the TCRdb table keeps only in-frame clones and is missing some. The sample holds around 130,000 clones; around 84% are singletons and the top ten take around 3.2%. The sample's time point: pretreatment peripheral blood. This sample comprised PBMCs, obtained around atezolizumab (anti-PD-L1) treatment. The receptors shown here come from a man aged 45-65 years with urothelial cancer.

The chain has TRBV2 and TRBJ2-2; 8 nucleotides agree with TRBD1. Trimming removed 6 bases from V and 6 bases from J; junction bases left unmatched: 3. In germline, CDR1 is SNHLY, CDR2 FYNNEI. This CDR3 region has 13 residues. For the CDR3, the DNA is TGTGCCAGCAGGTACAGGGGGTCCGGGGAGCTGTTTTTT. It is translated as CASRYRGSGELFF.

The CDR3 reads CASSFQEERTEAFF. The DNA for the CDR3 is TGTGCCAGCAGCTTTCAGGAGGAACGCACTGAAGCTTTCTTT. This chain uses TRBV7-8 with TRBJ1-1; no clear D. The CDR3 contains 14 residues. The V end lost 3 bases, the J end lost 4 bases, and 12 bases lay between the germline ends. CDR1 and CDR2 from the germline V gene are SGHVS and FQNEAQ.

This chain connects TRBV6-1 to TRBJ1-1, with D hard to call. The CDR3 consists of 14 residues. V lost 2 bases, J lost 3 bases, and 10 bases lay in between. Germline-derived CDR1 and CDR2 are MNHNS and SASEGT. The CDR3 DNA reads as TGTGCCAGCAGTGAATTCTCGGGATACACTGAAGCTTTCTTT. As protein: CASSEFSGYTEAFF.

A few counts support this clone. The chain employs TRBV10-1 and TRBJ2-2; TRBD1 agrees at 9 bases. V shed 4 bases, J shed 4 bases, and the junction held 7 bases outside the gene matches. The CDR3 extends over 16 amino acids. The germline CDR1 and CDR2 sequences are WNHNN and SYGVQD (reference sequence). In DNA, the CDR3 is TGCGCCAGCAGTGCCCTAGGACAGGGGATCACCGGGGAGCTGTTTTTT. Encoded protein: CASSALGQGITGELFF.

The chain links TRBV9 to TRBJ2-7; D perhaps matches TRBD1 (6 bases). The germline CDR1 and CDR2 sequences are SGDLS and YYNGEE. This CDR3 has 21 residues. Trimming cost V 0 bases and J 2 bases, with 30 bases left between them. CDR3 in DNA: TGTGCCAGCAGCGTAGTATCCCAACAGGGCGCTGCTCAACACCAAACCTACGAGCAGTACTTC. It codes for CASSVVSQQGAAQHQTYEQYF.

This clone was recorded a few times. The chain links TRBV2 to TRBJ2-3; 7 bases are a match to TRBD2. V lost 8 bases to trimming and J lost 6 bases; unmatched junction nucleotides: 11. Germline V gene data show CDR1 as SNHLY and CDR2 as FYNNEI. The CDR3 totals 14 residues. The CDR3 is CASGRGGSTDTQYF. The CDR3 nucleotides are TGTGCCAGCGGGAGGGGAGGGAGTACGGATACGCAGTATTTT.

V usage is TRBV28 and J usage is TRBJ2-5; tentatively, D is TRBD2 (5 bases). The V end lost 7 bases, the J end lost 4 bases, and 16 bases lay between the germline ends. Germline V gives CDR1 MDHEN, CDR2 SYDVKM. This CDR3 is 14 amino acids long. Here the CDR3 DNA reads TGTGCCAGCACCCGGAGTAACGGAGGAGAGACCCAGTACTTC. It is translated as CASTRSNGGETQYF.